This T cell receptor (beta chain) was recovered during a study of shared clonotypes between healthy human individuals. The V and J ends lost 6 bases and 4 bases respectively, with 18 bases between them. CDR3 size: 16 residues. Germline CDR1 MDHEN, CDR2 SYDVKM. Researchers divided each subset's genomic DNA evenly across several immunoSEQ plates. Ten immunoSEQ deep assay plates held the unsorted PBMC DNA. Source study methods: Junction-only sequences produced by ImmunoSEQ had no quality scores, so filtering differed. Clones were read by immunoSEQ multiplex PCR, and TCRdb kept only the in-frame ones, dropping some. V, J and clone size are those of that table, while D and trimming were read from the DNA. The sample has about 490,000 clones; about 72% are singletons. In regard to this clone: What it binds is not known.

Whole-study findings and limits: Measured sharing among donors was expected to vary with sequencing depth.

The V call is TRBV28, the J call TRBJ2-2; tentative D call: TRBD2 (5 bases). Material: PBMCs. The receptor was isolated from a woman aged 40 to 49 in good health. Some clones in this sample may be carry-over from other donors' samples. CDR3 nucleotides: TGTGCCAGCAGCATAATAAGTACTAGTATCACCGGGGAGCTGTTTTTT. The encoded protein is CASSIISTSITGELFF.